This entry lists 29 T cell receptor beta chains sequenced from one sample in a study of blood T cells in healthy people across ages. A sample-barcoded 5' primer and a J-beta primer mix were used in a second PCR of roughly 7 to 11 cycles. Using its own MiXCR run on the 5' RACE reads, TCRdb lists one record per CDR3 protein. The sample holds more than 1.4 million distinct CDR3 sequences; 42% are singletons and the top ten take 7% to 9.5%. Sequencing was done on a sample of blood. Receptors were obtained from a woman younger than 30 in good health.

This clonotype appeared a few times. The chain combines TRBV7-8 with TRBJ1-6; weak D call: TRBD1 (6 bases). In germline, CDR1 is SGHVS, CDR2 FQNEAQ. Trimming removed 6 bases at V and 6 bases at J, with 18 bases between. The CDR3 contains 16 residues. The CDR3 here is CASRGVDNRANSPLHF. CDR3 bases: TGTGCCAGCAGGGGGGTGGATAACAGGGCTAATTCACCCCTCCACTTT.

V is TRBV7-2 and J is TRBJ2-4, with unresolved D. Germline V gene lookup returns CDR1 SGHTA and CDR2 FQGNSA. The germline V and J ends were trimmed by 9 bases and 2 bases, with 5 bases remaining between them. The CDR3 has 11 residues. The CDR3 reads CARPPKNIQYF. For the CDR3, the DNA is TGTGCCAGACCACCCAAAAACATTCAGTACTTC.

As DNA, the CDR3 is TGCAGCGCCGAGCACGGGGGAGGCAAAGAGCAGTACTTC. As protein: CSAEHGGGKEQYF. The chain links TRBV29-1 to TRBJ2-7, with a possible D match to TRBD2 (6 bases). The V and J ends lost 7 bases and 7 bases respectively, with 20 bases between them. Germline V gives CDR1 SQVTM, CDR2 ANQGSEA. This CDR3 region has 13 residues.

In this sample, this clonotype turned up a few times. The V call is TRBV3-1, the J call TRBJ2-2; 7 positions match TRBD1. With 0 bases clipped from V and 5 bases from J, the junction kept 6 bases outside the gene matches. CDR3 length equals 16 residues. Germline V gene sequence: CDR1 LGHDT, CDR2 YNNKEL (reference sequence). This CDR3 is CASSQEWQGVTGELFF. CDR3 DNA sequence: TGTGCCAGCAGCCAAGAATGGCAGGGGGTGACCGGGGAGCTGTTTTTT.

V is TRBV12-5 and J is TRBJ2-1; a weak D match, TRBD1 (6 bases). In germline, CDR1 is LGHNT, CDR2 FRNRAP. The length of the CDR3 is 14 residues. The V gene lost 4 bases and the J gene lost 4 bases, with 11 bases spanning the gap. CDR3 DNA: TGTGCTAGTGGTTCGGGACACCTATACAATGAGCAGTTCTTC. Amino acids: CASGSGHLYNEQFF.

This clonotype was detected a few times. CDR3 protein: CASSRGGDTDTQYF. In nucleotides, the CDR3 is TGTGCCAGCAGTCGGGGTGGGGACACAGATACGCAGTATTTT. The chain has TRBV28 and TRBJ2-3; tentatively, D is TRBD2 (5 bases). In germline, CDR1 is MDHEN, CDR2 SYDVKM. Deletions cut 5 bases from V and 2 bases from J, with 11 bases between. The CDR3 loop spans 14 amino acids.

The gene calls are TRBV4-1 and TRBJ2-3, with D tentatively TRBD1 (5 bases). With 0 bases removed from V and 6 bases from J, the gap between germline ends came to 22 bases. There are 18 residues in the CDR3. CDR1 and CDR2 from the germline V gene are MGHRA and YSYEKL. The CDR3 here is CASSQDRSRVKVKDTQYF. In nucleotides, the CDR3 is TGCGCCAGCAGCCAAGATCGGTCCAGGGTTAAGGTTAAGGATACGCAGTATTTT.

The CDR3 protein is CASSLGGTRADTQYF. The CDR3 nucleotides are TGTGCCAGCAGCTTGGGCGGGACTAGAGCAGATACGCAGTATTTT. This chain joins TRBV5-6 and TRBJ2-3; 8 bases align to TRBD2. This CDR3 comprises 15 residues. Germline values: CDR1 SGHDT, CDR2 YYEEEE. Unmatched junction bases numbered 4, after V lost 0 bases and J lost 4 bases.

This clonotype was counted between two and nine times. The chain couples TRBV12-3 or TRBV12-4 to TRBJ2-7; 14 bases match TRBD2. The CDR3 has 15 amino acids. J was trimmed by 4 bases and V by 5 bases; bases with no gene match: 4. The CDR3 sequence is CASSPRLAGGYEQYF. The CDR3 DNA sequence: TGTGCCAGCAGTCCCCGACTAGCGGGGGGGTACGAGCAGTACTTC.

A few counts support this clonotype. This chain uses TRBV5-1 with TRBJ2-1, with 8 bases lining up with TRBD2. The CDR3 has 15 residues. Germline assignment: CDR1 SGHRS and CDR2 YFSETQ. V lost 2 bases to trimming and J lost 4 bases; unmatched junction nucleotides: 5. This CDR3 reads CASSFEAGAYNEQFF. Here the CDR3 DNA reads TGCGCCAGCAGCTTTGAAGCGGGGGCTTACAATGAGCAGTTCTTC. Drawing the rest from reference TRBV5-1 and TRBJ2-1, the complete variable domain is KAGVTQTPRYLIKTRGQQVTLSCSPISGHRSVSWYQQTPGQGLQFLFEYFSETQRNKGNFPGRFSGRQFSNSRSEMNVSTLELGDSALYLCASSFEAGAYNEQFFGPGTRLTVL.

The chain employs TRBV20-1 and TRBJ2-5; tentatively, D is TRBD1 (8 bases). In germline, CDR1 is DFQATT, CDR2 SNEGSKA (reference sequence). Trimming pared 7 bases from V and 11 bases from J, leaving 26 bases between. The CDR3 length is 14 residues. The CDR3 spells CSVTGQGEYSGQYF. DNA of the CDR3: TGCAGTGTAACAGGACAGGGAGAGTATAGCGGGCAGTACTTC.

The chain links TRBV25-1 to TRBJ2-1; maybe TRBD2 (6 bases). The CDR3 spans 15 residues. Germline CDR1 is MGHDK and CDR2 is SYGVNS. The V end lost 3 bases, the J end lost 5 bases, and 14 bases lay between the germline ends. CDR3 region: CASSEQSRGNNEQFF. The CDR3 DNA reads TGTGCCAGCAGTGAGCAAAGTCGGGGGAACAATGAGCAGTTCTTC.

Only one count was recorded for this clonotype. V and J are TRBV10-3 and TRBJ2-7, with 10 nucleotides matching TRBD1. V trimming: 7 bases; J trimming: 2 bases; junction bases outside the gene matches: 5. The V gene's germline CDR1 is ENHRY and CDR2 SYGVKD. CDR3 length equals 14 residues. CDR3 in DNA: TGTGCCATCACCTCCGGACAGGGGGCCTACGAGCAGTACTTC. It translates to CAITSGQGAYEQYF.

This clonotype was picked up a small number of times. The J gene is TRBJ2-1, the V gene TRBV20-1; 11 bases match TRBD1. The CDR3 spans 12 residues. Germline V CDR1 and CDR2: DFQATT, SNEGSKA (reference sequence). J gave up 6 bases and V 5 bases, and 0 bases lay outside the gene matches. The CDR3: CSAGTGGNEQFF. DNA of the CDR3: TGCAGTGCTGGGACAGGGGGCAATGAGCAGTTCTTC.

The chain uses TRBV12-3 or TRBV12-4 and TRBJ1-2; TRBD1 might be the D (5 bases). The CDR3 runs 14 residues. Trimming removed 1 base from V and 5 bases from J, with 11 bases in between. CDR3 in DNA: TGTGCCAGCAGTTTAGGGGGACGGACGTATGGCTACACCTTC. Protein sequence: CASSLGGRTYGYTF.

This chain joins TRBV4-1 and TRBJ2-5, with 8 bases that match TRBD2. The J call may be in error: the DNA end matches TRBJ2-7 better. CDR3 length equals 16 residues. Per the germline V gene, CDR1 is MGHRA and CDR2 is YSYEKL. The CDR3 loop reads CASSPWGAGATYEQYF. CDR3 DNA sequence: TGCGCCAGCAGCCCCTGGGGAGCGGGGGCTACCTACGAGCAGTACTTC.

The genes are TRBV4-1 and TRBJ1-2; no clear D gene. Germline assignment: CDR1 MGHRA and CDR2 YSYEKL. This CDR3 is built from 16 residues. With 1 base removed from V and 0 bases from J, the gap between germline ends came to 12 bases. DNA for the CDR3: TGCGCCAGCAGCCAAGGGCCCGATGTCACTAACTATGGCTACACCTTC. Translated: CASSQGPDVTNYGYTF.

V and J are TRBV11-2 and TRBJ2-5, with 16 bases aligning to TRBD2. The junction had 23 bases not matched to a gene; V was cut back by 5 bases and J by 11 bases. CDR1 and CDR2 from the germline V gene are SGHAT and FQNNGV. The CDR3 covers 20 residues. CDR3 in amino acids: CASSPGFGTSGRALYNEQYF. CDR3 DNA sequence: TGTGCCAGCAGCCCGGGCTTCGGGACTAGCGGGAGGGCTTTGTACAATGAGCAGTACTTC.

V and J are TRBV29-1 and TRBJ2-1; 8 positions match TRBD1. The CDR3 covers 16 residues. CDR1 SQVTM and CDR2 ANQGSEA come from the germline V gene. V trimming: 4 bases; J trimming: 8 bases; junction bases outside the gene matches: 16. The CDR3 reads CSVGEGSRGLGDEQFF. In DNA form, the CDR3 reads TGCAGCGTTGGAGAGGGCTCCAGGGGGCTAGGGGATGAGCAGTTCTTC.

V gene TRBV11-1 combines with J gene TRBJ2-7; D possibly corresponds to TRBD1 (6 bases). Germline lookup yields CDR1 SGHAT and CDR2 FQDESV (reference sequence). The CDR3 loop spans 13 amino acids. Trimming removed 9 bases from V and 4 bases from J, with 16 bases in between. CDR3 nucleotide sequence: TGTGCCAGTTGCCACGGACAGACATACGAGCAGTACTTC. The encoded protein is CASCHGQTYEQYF.

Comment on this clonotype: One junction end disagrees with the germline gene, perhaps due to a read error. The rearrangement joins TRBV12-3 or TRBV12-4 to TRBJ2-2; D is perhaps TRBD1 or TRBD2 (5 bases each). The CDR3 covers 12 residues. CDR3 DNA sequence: TGTGCCAGCACCTCGGGGCCCGGGAAGCTGTTTTTT. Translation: CASTSGPGKLFF.

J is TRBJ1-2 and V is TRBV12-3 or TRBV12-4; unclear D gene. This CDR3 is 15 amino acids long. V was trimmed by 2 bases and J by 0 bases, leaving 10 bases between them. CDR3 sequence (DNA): TGTGCCAGCAGTTTAAGGGCAGAAGCTAACTATGGCTACACCTTC. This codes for CASSLRAEANYGYTF.

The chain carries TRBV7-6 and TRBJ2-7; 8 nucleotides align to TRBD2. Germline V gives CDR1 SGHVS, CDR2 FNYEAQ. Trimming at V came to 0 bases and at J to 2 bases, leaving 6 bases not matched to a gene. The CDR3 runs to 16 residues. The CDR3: CASSLAGLDSAYEQYF. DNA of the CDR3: TGTGCCAGCAGCTTAGCGGGACTAGACAGCGCCTACGAGCAGTACTTC.

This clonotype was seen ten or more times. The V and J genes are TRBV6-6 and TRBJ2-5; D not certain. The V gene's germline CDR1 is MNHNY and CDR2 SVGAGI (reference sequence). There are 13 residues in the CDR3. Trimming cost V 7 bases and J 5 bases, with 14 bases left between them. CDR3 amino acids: CASINGFLETQYF. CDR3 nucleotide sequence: TGTGCCAGCATTAACGGGTTTTTGGAGACCCAGTACTTC.

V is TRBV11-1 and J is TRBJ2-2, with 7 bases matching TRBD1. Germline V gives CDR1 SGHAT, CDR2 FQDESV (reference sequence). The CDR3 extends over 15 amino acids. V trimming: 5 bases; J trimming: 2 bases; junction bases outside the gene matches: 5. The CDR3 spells CASSVQGPNTGELFF. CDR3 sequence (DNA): TGTGCCAGCAGCGTACAGGGGCCTAACACCGGGGAGCTGTTTTTT.

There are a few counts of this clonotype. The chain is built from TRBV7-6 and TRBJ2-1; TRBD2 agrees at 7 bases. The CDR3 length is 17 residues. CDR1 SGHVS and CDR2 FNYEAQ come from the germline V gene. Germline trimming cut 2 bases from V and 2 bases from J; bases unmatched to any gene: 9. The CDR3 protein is CASSLLAASNAYNEQFF. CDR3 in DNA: TGTGCCAGCAGCTTACTAGCGGCCAGTAACGCCTACAATGAGCAGTTCTTC.

This CDR3 reads CASSEWGVGGGYEQYF. The CDR3 coding sequence is TGTGCCAGCAGTGAATGGGGTGTGGGGGGAGGCTACGAGCAGTACTTC. The chain is built from TRBV25-1 and TRBJ2-7; D might be TRBD2 (6 bases). There are 16 residues in the CDR3. CDR1 and CDR2 (germline): MGHDK, SYGVNS. Trimming cost V 1 base and J 3 bases, with 16 bases left between them.

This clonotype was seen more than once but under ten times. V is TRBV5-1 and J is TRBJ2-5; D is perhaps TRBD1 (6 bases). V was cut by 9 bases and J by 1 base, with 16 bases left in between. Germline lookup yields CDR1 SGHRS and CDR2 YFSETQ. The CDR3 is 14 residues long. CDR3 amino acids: CATRRTGIQETQYF. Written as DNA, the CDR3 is TGCGCCACCCGTCGCACAGGGATCCAAGAGACCCAGTACTTC.

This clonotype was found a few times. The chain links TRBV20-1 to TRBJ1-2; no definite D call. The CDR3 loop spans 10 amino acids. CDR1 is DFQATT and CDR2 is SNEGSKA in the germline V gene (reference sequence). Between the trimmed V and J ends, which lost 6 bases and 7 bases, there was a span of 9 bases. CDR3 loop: CSAPSFGYTF. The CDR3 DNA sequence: TGCAGTGCCCCTAGTTTTGGCTACACCTTC.